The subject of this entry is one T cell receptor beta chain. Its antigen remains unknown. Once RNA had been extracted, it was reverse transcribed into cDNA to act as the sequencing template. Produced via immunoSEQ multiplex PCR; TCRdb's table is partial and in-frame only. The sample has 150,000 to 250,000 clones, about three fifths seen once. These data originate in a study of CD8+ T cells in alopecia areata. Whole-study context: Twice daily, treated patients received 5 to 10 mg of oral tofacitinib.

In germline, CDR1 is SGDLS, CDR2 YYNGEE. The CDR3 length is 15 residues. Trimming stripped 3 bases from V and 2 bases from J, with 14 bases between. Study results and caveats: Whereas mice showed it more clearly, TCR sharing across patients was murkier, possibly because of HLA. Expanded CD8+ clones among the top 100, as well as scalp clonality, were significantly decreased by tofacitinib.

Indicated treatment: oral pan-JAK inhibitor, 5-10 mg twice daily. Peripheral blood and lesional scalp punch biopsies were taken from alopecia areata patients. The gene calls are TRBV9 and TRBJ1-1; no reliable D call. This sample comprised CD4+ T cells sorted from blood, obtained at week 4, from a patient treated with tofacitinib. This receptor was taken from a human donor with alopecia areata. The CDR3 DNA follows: TGTGCCAGCAGCGCCACTTCGCGGGTAAACACTGAAGCTTTCTTT. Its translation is CASSATSRVNTEAFF.